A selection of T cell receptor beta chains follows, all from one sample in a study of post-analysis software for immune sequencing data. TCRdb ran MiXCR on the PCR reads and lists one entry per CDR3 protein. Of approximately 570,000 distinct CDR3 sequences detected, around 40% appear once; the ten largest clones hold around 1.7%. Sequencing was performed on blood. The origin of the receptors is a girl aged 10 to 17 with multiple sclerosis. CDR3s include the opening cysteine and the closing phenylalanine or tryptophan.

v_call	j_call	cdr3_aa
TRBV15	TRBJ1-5	CATSRGIENQPQHF
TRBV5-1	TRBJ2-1	CATQLVGDRYNEQFF
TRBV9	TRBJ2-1	CASSASTSQGSYNEQFF
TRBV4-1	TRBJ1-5	CASSQEDTFRANQPQHF
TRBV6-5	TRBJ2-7	CASSAAGPPYEQYF
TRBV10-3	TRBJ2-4	CASGGAENIQYF
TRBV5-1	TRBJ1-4	CASSLVGQAEKLFF
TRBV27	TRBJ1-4	CASSFRSWEKLFF
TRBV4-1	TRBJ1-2	CASSQEDRVTPRGYTF
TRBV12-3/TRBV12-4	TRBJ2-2	CASSFHRARAELFF
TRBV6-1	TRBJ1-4	CASSDFATNEKLFF
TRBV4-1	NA	CASSQGKVPGYEQYF
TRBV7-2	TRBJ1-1	CASSLEDSTVLGTEAFF
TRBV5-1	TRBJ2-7	CASKSGDNIYEQYF
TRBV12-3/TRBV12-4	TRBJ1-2	CASRPGTGQRGYTF
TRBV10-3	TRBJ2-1	CAISDSSRSNEQFF
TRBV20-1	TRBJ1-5	CSAAPGTGGDQPQHF
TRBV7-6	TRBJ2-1	CASSEGTSGVGDEQFF
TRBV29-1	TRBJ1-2	CSGGGTDDGYTF
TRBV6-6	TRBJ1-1	CASVRAGQENTEAFF
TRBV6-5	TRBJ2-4	CASRGDSFFKQYF
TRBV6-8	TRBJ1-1	CASTGVDPMNTEAFF
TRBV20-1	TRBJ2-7	CSARDTGQSYEQYF
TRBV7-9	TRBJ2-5	CASNAEGETQYF
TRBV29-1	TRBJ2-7	CSADLRGQGHYEQYF
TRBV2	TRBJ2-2	CASIRQGTTGELFF
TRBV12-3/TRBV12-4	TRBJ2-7	CASSLRLGRSYEQYF
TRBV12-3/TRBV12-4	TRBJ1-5	CASSQGSLGPQHF
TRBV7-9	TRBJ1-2	CASSPPGGPYYGYTF
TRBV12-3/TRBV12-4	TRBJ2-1	CASSYSVEQFF
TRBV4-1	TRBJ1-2	CASSPGGGLGYGYTF
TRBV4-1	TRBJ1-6	CASSQRGSSYNSPLHF
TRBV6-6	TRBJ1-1	CASSYSRTAEAFF
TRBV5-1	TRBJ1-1	CASSLEAGVDTEAFF
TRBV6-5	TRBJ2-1	CASSYRRSSGQIYNEQFF
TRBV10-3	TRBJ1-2	CAISESINPNYGYTF
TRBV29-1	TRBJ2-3	CSVAVDTQYF
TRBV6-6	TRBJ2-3	CASSYSAGGTDTQYF
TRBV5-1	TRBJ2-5	CASVGTGERTQYF
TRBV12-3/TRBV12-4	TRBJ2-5	CASSPPPGQGRETQYF
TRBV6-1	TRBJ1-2	CASSPTRTGGYGYTF
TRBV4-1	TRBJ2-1	CASSQPFNGGPYNEQFF